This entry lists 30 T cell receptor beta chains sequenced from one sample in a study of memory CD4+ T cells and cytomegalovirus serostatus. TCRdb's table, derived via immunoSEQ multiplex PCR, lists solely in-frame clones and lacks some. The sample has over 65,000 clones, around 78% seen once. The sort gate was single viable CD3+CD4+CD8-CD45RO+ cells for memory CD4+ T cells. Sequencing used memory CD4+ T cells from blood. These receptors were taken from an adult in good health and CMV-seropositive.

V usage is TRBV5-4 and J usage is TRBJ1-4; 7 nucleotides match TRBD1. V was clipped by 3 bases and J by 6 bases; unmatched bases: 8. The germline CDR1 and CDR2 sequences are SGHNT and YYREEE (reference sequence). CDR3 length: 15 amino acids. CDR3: CASSWRQGGDEKLFF. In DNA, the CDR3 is TGTGCCAGCAGCTGGAGACAGGGCGGGGATGAAAAACTGTTTTTT.

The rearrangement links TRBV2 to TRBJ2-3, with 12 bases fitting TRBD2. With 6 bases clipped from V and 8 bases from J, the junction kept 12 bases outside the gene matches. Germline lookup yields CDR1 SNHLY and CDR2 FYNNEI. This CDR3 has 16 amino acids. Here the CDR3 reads CASSASSGRASGTQYF. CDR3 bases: TGTGCCAGCAGCGCCTCTAGCGGGAGGGCCTCGGGTACGCAGTATTTT.

CDR3 sequence reads: CASSSSILAGESYNEQFF. CDR3 in DNA: TGTGCCAGCAGCTCTTCGATTTTAGCGGGAGAGTCCTACAATGAGCAGTTCTTC. The chain employs TRBV7-8 and TRBJ2-1, with TRBD2 identical over 9 bases. The V segment lost 4 bases and the J segment 1 base; nucleotides outside the gene matches: 11. Germline values: CDR1 SGHVS, CDR2 FQNEAQ. The CDR3 consists of 18 residues.

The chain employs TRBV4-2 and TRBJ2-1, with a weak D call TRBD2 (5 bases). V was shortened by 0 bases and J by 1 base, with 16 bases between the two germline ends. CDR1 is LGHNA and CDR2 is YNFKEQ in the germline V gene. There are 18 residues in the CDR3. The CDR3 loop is CASSQELERPGSYNEQFF. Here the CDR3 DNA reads TGTGCCAGCAGCCAAGAATTGGAGCGGCCTGGTTCCTACAATGAGCAGTTCTTC.

The CDR3 DNA reads as TGTGCCAGCAGTGAAGGTTCCTGGGGGGAGACCCAGTACTTC. Translating it yields CASSEGSWGETQYF. The rearrangement uses TRBV2 and TRBJ2-5, with D possibly called TRBD1 or TRBD2 (5 bases each). The CDR3 is 14 amino acids. V gave up 1 base and J gave up 5 bases, with 11 bases separating them. Germline values: CDR1 SNHLY, CDR2 FYNNEI.

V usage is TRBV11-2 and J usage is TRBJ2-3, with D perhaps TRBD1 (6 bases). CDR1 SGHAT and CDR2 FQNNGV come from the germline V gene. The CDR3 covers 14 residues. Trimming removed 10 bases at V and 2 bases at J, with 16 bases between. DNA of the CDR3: TGTGCCACCAAACCGGACAGTGCCACAGATACGCAGTATTTT. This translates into CATKPDSATDTQYF.

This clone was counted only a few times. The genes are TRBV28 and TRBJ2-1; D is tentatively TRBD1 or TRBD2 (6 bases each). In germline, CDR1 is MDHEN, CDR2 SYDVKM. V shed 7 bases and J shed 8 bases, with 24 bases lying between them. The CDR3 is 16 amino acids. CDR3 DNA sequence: TGTGCCAGCACCTCACCGGGACGTCAAAGGGGGGATGAGCAGTTCTTC. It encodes CASTSPGRQRGDEQFF.

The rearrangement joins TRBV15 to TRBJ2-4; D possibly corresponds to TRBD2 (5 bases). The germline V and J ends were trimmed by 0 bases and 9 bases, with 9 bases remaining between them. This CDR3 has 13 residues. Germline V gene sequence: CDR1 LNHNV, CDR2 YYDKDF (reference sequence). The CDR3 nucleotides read TGTGCCACCAGCAGAGATCTGGGGAGCATTCAGTACTTC. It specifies CATSRDLGSIQYF.

CDR3 in amino acids: CAISRATNEKLFF. Written as DNA, the CDR3 is TGTGCCATCAGTAGAGCAACTAATGAAAAACTGTTTTTT. This chain connects TRBV10-3 to TRBJ1-4; no clear D gene. Germline lookup yields CDR1 ENHRY and CDR2 SYGVKD. The CDR3 spans 13 residues. Trimming pared 5 bases from V and 0 bases from J, leaving 4 bases between.

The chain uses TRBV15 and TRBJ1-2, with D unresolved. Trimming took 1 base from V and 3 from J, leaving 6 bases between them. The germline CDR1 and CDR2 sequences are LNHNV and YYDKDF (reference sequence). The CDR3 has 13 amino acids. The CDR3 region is CATSRATDYGYTF. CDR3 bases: TGTGCCACCAGCAGAGCTACGGACTATGGCTACACCTTC.

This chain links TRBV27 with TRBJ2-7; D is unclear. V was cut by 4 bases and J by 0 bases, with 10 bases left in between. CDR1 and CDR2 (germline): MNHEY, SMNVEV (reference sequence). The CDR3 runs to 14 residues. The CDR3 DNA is TGTGCCAGCAGTTCACGGATTCCCTCCTACGAGCAGTACTTC. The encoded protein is CASSSRIPSYEQYF.

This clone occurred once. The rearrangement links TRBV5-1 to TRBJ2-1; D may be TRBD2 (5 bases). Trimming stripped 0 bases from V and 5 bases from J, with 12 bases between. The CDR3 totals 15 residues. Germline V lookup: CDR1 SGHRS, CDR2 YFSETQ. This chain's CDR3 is CASSLVALRHNEQFF. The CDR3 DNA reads TGCGCCAGCAGCTTGGTAGCGTTACGGCACAATGAGCAGTTCTTC.

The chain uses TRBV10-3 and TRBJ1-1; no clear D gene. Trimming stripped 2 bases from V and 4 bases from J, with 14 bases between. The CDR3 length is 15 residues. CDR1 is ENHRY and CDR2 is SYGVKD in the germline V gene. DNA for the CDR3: TGTGCCATCAGTGAGGGGGATATTGGTGGCACTGAAGCTTTCTTT. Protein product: CAISEGDIGGTEAFF.

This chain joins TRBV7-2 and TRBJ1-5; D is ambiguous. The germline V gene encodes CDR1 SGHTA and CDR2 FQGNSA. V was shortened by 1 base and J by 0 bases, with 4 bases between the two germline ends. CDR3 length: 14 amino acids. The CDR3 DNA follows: TGTGCCAGCAGCTTAGTTAGTAGCAATCAGCCCCAGCATTTT. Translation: CASSLVSSNQPQHF.

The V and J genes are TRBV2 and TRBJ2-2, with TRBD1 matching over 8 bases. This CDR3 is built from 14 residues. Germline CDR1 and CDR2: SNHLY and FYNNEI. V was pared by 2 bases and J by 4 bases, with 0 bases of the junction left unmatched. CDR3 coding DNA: TGTGCCAGCAGTGAACAGGGGGCCACCGGGGAGCTGTTTTTT. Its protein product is CASSEQGATGELFF.

The CDR3 reads CASSPVGEQYV. The CDR3 DNA follows: TGTGCCAGCTCACCAGTGGGGGAGCAGTACGTC. The chain carries TRBV18 and TRBJ2-7; no definite D call. Germline V lookup: CDR1 KGHSH, CDR2 LQKENI. The CDR3 has 11 residues. The germline V and J ends were trimmed by 2 bases and 7 bases, with 6 bases remaining between them.

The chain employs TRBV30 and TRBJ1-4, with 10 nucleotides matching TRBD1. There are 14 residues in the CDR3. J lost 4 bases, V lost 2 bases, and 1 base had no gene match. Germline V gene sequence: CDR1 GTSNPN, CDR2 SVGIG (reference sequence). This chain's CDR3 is CAWSRTGGNEKLFF. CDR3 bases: TGTGCCTGGAGTCGGACAGGGGGTAATGAAAAACTGTTTTTT.

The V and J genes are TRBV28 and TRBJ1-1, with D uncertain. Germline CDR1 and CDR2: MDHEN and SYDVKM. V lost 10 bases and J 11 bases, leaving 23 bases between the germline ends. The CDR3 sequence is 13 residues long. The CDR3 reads CAIQPPDTLWAFF. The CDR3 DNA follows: TGTGCCATCCAACCCCCAGACACTTTATGGGCTTTCTTT.

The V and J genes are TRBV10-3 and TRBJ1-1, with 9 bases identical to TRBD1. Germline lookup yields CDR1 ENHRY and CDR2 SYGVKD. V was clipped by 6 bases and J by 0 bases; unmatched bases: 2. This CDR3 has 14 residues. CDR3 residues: CAIRGQGMNTEAFF. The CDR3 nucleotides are TGTGCCATCAGGGGACAGGGTATGAACACTGAAGCTTTCTTT.

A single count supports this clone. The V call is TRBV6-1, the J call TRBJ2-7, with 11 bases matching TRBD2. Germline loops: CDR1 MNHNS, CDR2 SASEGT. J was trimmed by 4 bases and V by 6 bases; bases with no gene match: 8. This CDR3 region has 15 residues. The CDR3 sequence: CASREGSGRAYEQYV. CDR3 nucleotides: TGTGCCAGCAGGGAGGGTAGCGGGAGGGCTTACGAGCAGTACGTC.

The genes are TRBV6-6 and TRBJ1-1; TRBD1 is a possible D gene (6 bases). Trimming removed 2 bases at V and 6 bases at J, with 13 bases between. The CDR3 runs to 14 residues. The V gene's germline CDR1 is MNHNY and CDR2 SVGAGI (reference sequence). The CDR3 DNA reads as TGTGCCAGCAGTTACGGGCAGGGGAGGTCTGAAGCTTTCTTT. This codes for CASSYGQGRSEAFF.

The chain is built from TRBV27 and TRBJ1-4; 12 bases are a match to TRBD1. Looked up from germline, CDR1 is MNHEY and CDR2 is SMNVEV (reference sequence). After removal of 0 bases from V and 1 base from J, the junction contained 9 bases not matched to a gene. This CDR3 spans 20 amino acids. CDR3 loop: CASSLSGRGQGAGTNEKLFF. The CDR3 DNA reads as TGTGCCAGCAGTTTATCGGGTAGGGGACAGGGGGCTGGAACTAATGAAAAACTGTTTTTT. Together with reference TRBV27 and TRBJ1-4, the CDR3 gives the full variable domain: EAQVTQNPRYLITVTGKKLTVTCSQNMNHEYMSWYRQDPGLGLRQIYYSMNVEVTDKGDVPEGYKVSRKEKRNFPLILESPSPNQTSLYFCASSLSGRGQGAGTNEKLFFGSGTQLSVL.

This CDR3 is CASSRGLAGGAGELFF. CDR3 DNA sequence: TGTGCCAGCAGCCGGGGACTAGCGGGTGGTGCCGGGGAGCTGTTTTTT. The rearrangement links TRBV11-3 to TRBJ2-2; 12 bases map to TRBD2. Germline trimming cut 5 bases from V and 6 bases from J; bases unmatched to any gene: 7. Germline-derived CDR1 and CDR2 are SGHNT and YENEEA. This CDR3 has 16 residues.

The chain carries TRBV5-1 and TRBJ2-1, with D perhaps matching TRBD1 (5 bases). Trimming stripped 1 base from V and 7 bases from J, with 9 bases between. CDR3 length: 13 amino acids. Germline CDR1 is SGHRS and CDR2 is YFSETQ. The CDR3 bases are TGCGCCAGCAGCTTGACAGGTCGGAATGAGCAGTTCTTC. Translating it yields CASSLTGRNEQFF.

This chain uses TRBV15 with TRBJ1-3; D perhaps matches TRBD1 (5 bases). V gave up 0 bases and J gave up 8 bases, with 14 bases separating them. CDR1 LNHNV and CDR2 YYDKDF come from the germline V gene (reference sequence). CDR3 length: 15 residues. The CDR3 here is CATSRDGKRGDTIYF. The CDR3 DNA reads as TGTGCCACCAGCAGAGATGGGAAGAGGGGAGACACCATATATTTT. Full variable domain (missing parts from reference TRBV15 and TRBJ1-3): DAMVIQNPRYQVTQFGKPVTLSCSQTLNHNVMYWYQQKSSQAPKLLFHYYDKDFNNEADTPDNFQSRRPNTSFCFLDIRSPGLGDTAMYLCATSRDGKRGDTIYFGEGSWLTVV.

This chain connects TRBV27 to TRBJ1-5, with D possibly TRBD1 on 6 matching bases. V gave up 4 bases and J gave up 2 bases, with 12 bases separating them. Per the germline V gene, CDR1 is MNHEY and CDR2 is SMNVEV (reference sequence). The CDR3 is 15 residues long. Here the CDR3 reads CASSSGGDGNQPQHF. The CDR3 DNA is TGTGCCAGCAGTTCGGGGGGCGACGGCAATCAGCCCCAGCATTTT.

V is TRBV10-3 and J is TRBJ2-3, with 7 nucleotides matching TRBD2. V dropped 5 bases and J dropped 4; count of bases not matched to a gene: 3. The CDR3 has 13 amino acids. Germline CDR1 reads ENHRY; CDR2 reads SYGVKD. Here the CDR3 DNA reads TGTGCCATCAGTAGCGGGGAGGCAGATACGCAGTATTTT. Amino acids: CAISSGEADTQYF.

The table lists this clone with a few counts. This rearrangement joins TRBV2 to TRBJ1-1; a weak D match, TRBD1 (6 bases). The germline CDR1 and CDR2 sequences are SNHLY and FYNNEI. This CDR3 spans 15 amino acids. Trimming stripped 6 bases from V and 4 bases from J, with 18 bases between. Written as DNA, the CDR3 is TGTGCCAGCAGGGACAAGTGGGGGCTTGGCACTGAAGCTTTCTTT. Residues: CASRDKWGLGTEAFF.

CDR3 sequence (DNA): TGTGCCAGCAGCTTTTCCCTGAGCCTAGCCAAAAACATTCAGTACTTC. It translates to CASSFSLSLAKNIQYF. V is TRBV5-8 and J is TRBJ2-4; D ambiguous. Per germline, CDR1 SGHTS and CDR2 YDEGEE. The V gene lost 2 bases and the J gene lost 0 bases, with 12 bases spanning the gap. The CDR3 contains 16 residues.

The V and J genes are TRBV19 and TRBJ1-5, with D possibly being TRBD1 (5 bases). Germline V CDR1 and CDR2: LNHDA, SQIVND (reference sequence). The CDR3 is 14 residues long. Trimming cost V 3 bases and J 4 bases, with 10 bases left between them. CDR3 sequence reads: CASSIRGDNQPQHF. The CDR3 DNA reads TGTGCCAGTAGTATTCGAGGGGATAATCAGCCCCAGCATTTT.